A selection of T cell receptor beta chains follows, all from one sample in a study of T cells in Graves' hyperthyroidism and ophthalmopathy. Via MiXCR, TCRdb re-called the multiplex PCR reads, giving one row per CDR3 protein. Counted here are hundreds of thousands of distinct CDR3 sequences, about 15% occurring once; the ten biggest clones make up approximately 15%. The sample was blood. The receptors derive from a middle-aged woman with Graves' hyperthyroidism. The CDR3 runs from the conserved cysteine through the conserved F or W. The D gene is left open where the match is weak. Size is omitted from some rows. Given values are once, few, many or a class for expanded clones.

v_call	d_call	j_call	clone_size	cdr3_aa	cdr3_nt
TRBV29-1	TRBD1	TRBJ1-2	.	CSVQARTGDYGYTF	TGCAGCGTCCAAGCGAGGACAGGGGACTATGGCTACACCTTC
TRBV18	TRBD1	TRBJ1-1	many	CASSLDRDWNTEAFF	TGTGCCAGCTCCCTGGACAGGGACTGGAACACTGAAGCTTTCTTT
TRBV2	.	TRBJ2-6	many	CASSISSGANVLTF	TGTGCCAGCAGTATCTCCTCTGGGGCCAACGTCCTGACTTTC
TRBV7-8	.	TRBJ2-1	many	CASSLGWNEQFF	TGTGCCAGCAGCTTAGGATGGAATGAGCAGTTCTTC
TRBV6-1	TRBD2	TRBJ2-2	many	CASSFQRERGGELFF	TGTGCCAGCAGTTTCCAGCGGGAGCGGGGCGGGGAGCTGTTTTTT
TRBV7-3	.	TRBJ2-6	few	CASSLRGRGQARSGANVLTF	TGTGCCAGCAGCTTAAGGGGGCGGGGACAAGCTCGCTCTGGGGCCAACGTCCTGACTTTC
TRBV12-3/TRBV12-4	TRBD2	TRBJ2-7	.	CASSARTSGSPEEQYF	TGTGCCAGCAGTGCGCGGACTAGCGGGAGCCCCGAGGAGCAGTACTTC
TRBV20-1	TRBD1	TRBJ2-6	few	CSARDGDRSSGANVLTF	TGCAGTGCTAGAGATGGGGACAGGAGCTCTGGGGCCAACGTCCTGACTTTC
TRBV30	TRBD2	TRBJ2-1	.	CAWRTGLTSGILSYNEQFF	TGTGCCTGGAGGACGGGGTTGACTAGCGGAATCCTTAGCTACAATGAGCAGTTCTTC
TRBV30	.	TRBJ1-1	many	CAWSVRVDSLRALNTEAFF	TGTGCCTGGAGTGTACGGGTGGACAGTCTCCGGGCGTTGAACACTGAAGCTTTCTTT
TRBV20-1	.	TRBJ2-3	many	CSATPSATDTQYF	TGCAGTGCTACTCCGTCCGCAACAGATACGCAGTATTTT
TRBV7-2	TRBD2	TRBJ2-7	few	CASSYGLVPYEQYF	TGTGCCAGCAGCTACGGACTAGTTCCCTACGAGCAGTACTTC
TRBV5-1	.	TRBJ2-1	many	CASSSSYRAERSEQFF	TGCGCCAGCTCCAGTTCGTACCGAGCTGAGCGGTCGGAGCAGTTCTTC
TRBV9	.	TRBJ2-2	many	CASSVGATGELFF	TGTGCCAGCAGCGTCGGGGCAACCGGGGAGCTGTTTTTT
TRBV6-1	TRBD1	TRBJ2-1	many	CASKGSGQGISNEQFF	TGTGCCAGCAAAGGGTCAGGACAGGGAATTTCAAATGAGCAGTTCTTC
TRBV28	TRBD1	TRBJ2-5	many	CASTRTGEIETQYF	TGTGCCAGCACCCGAACAGGGGAGATCGAGACCCAGTACTTC
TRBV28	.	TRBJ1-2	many	CASSVGQIANYGYTF	TGTGCCAGCAGCGTAGGACAGATTGCTAACTATGGCTACACCTTC
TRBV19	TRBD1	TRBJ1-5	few	CASSITGTGNNQPQHF	TGTGCCAGTAGTATTACCGGGACAGGCAACAATCAGCCCCAGCATTTT
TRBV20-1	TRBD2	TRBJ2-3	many	CSAQGISGSTDTQYF	TGCAGTGCCCAAGGCATTAGCGGGAGCACAGATACGCAGTATTTT
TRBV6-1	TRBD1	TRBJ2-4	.	CASSGTGGAKNIQYF	TGTGCCAGCAGTGGTACAGGGGGAGCCAAAAACATTCAGTACTTC
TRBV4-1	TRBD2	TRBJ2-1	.	CASRRTSGSGNEQFF	TGCGCCAGCAGACGTACTAGCGGGAGTGGCAATGAGCAGTTCTTC
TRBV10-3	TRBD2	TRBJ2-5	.	CAIRASSGSLDF	TGTGCCATCAGAGCTTCTAGCGGGAGTCTGGACTTC
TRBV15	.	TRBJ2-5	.	CATSRDRGYQETQYF	TGTGCCACCAGCAGAGACAGGGGTTACCAAGAGACCCAGTACTTC
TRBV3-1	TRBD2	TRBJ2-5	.	CASSQEGLAGGPLETQYF	TGTGCCAGCAGCCAAGAGGGACTAGCGGGAGGGCCTCTGGAGACCCAGTACTTC
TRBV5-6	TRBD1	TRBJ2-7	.	CASSLAGTGNYEQYF	TGTGCCAGCAGCTTGGCCGGGACAGGGAACTACGAGCAGTACTTC
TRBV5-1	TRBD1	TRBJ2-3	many	CASSLGDRGPDTQYF	TGCGCCAGCAGCTTGGGAGACAGGGGACCCGATACGCAGTATTTT
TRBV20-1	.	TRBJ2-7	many	CSAHRMERQYF	TGCAGTGCCCACAGAATGGAACGGCAGTACTTC
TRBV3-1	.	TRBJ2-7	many	CASSLSYGASTYEQYF	TGTGCCAGCAGCCTTAGCTACGGGGCCAGTACCTACGAGCAGTACTTC